This is a list of T cell receptor beta chains from one sample in a study of blood T cells in healthy people across ages. Using its own MiXCR run on the 5' RACE reads, TCRdb lists one record per CDR3 protein. The table records fewer than 2 million distinct CDR3 sequences, around 42% of them present only once. Sample: blood. Every receptor here comes from a human donor in good health. The conserved cysteine and the conserved F or W are not part of the CDR3 here.

j_gene | len | v_gene | CDR3aa
TRBJ2-1 | 14 | TRBV20-1 | SARDIRRDSYNEQF
TRBJ2-6 | 16 | TRBV28 | AGSFSGHPFSGANVLT
TRBJ1-1 | 10 | TRBV5-1 | ASSSRETEAF
TRBJ1-2 | 13 | TRBV29-1 | SVEARGVGGYGYT
TRBJ1-2 | 12 | TRBV7-3 | ASSAEQGIYGYT
TRBJ1-2 | 12 | TRBV5-5 | ASSLNRGCYGYT
TRBJ2-5 | 13 | TRBV7-3 | ASSLSRSIQETQY
TRBJ1-5 | 10 | TRBV12-3/TRBV12-4 | ASSDGPQPQH
TRBJ2-3 | 10 | TRBV19 | ATTDGGDTQY
TRBJ2-6 | 15 | TRBV5-1 | ASSGGTILSGANVLT
TRBJ1-2 | 11 | TRBV29-1 | SVGQGADGGYT
TRBJ2-7 | 13 | TRBV4-1 | ASSQDWQSSYEQY
TRBJ2-7 | 11 | TRBV29-1 | SVEDPFSDEQY
TRBJ2-7 | 13 | TRBV4-3 | ASSQDPGPRGEQY
TRBJ2-5 | 10 | TRBV29-1 | SVEFNQETQY
TRBJ1-2 | 12 | TRBV5-1 | ASSEASPNYGYT
TRBJ1-6 | 14 | TRBV27 | ASSTLGRRSHSPLH
TRBJ2-3 | 14 | TRBV14 | ASSQDGLPYTDTQY
TRBJ2-1 | 14 | TRBV4-1 | ASSQGVAGTYNEQF
TRBJ2-3 | 14 | TRBV7-9 | ASSFRRAGNTDTQY
TRBJ1-2 | 11 | TRBV20-1 | SAPRVGVYGYT
TRBJ2-2 | 13 | TRBV20-1 | SARNQGAGTGELF
TRBJ1-2 | 8 | TRBV29-1 | ATRGNGYT
TRBJ1-4 | 12 | TRBV28 | ASRRQGNNEELF
TRBJ2-7 | 12 | TRBV6-1 | ATGKGGRDYEQY
TRBJ2-1 | 13 | TRBV19 | ASTPGRDGNNEQF
TRBJ2-7 | 12 | TRBV6-2/TRBV6-3 | ASVRGKGTYEQY
TRBJ2-7 | 11 | TRBV29-1 | SVCLQGHYEQY
TRBJ2-1 | 12 | TRBV12-3/TRBV12-4 | ASSFGDYYNEQF
TRBJ2-3 | 13 | TRBV10-2 | ASSVSGVRTDTQY
TRBJ1-1 | 12 | TRBV27 | ASSRLEMNTEAF
TRBJ2-2 | 14 | TRBV5-1 | ASSYTGTGVTGELL
TRBJ2-7 | 14 | TRBV13 | ASSLGAPGVPYEQY
- | 12 | TRBV6-2/TRBV6-3 | ASSVTAMWETQY
TRBJ2-7 | 10 | TRBV24-1 | ATRKTEYEQY
- | 15 | TRBV7-7 | ASSLAGGQGMGETQY
TRBJ2-1 | 13 | TRBV20-1 | SANPGLARYNEQF
TRBJ2-2 | 12 | TRBV5-1 | ASSSTVGPGELF
TRBJ1-2 | 11 | TRBV15 | ATSGSSNYGYT
TRBJ2-4 | 15 | TRBV18 | ASSPEGRGYAKNIQY
TRBJ2-3 | 14 | TRBV12-3/TRBV12-4 | ASSFLEGLGTDTQY
TRBJ1-2 | 11 | TRBV24-1 | ATSDSGPTGYT
TRBJ2-7 | 10 | TRBV20-1 | SAGDRRAEQY
TRBJ1-2 | 13 | TRBV20-1 | SAGQSPGGTYGYT
TRBJ1-6 | 14 | TRBV4-2 | ASSQERAGTNSPLH
TRBJ2-1 | 14 | TRBV9 | ASSDGGLGIGDEQF
TRBJ2-5 | 12 | TRBV11-3 | ASSFGQRQETQY
TRBJ2-1 | 14 | TRBV7-7 | ASSPSSGGPYNEQF
TRBJ2-7 | 17 | TRBV6-2/TRBV6-3 | ASSYPLGPWTDFSYEQY
TRBJ1-4 | 12 | TRBV12-3/TRBV12-4 | ASSWWGSNEKLF
TRBJ2-5 | 12 | TRBV29-1 | SVAPERAQETQY
TRBJ1-4 | 14 | TRBV4-2 | ASSQEVEEFGEKLF
TRBJ2-7 | 12 | TRBV11-2 | ASSSVGPGGEQY
TRBJ1-2 | 12 | TRBV7-9 | ASSSPGHHYGYT
TRBJ1-2 | 14 | TRBV27 | ASRGTSRLINYGYT
TRBJ2-7 | 18 | TRBV4-3 | ASSQFIPGQGWVGSYEQY
TRBJ2-6 | 12 | TRBV3-1 | ASSQEAGANVRT